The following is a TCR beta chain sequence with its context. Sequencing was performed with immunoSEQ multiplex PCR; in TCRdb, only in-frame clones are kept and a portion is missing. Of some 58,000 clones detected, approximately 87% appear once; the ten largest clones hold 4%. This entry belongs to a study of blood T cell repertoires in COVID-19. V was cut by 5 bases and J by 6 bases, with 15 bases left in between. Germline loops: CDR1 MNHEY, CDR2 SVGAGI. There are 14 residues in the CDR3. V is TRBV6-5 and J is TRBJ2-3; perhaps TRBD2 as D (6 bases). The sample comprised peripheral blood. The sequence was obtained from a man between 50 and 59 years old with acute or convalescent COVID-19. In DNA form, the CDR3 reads TGTGCCAGCAGTCCCGGGACTCCCAGGGATACGCAGTATTTT. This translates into CASSPGTPRDTQYF.